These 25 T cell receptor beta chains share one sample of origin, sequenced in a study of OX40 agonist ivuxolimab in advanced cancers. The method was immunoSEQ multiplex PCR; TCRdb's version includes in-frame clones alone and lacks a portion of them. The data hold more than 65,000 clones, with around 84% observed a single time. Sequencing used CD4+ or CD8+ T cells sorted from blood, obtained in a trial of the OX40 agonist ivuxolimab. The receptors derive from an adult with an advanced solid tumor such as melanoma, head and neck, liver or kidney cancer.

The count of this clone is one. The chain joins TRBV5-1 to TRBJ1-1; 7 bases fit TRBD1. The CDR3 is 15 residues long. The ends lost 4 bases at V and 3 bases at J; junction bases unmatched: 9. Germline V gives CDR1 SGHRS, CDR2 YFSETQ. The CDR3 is CASSGQEGGYTEAFF. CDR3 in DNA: TGCGCCAGCAGCGGACAGGAGGGGGGTTACACTGAAGCTTTCTTT.

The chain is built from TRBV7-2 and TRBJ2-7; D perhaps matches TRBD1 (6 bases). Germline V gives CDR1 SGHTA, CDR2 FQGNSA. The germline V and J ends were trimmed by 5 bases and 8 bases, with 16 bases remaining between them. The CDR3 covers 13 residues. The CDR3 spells CASSDGATGKQYF. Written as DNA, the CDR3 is TGTGCCAGCAGCGACGGTGCAACAGGGAAGCAGTACTTC. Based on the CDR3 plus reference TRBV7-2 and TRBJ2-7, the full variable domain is GAGVSQSPSNKVTEKGKDVELRCDPISGHTALYWYRQSLGQGLEFLIYFQGNSAPDKSGLPSDRFSAERTGGSVSTLTIQRTQQEDSAVYLCASSDGATGKQYFGPGTRLTVT.

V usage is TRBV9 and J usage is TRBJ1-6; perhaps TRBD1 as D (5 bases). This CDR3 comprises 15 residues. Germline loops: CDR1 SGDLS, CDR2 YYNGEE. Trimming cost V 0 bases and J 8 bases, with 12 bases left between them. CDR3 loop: CASSVGLGPDSPLHF. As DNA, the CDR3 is TGTGCCAGCAGCGTAGGCCTGGGACCCGATTCACCCCTCCACTTT.

The CDR3 DNA reads TGTGCCAGCAGTCAAGAGCCCCAGGCAGAGACCCAGTACTTC. It specifies CASSQEPQAETQYF. The chain combines TRBV6-5 with TRBJ2-5; D is unclear. From germline, CDR1 is MNHEY and CDR2 SVGAGI. V lost 5 bases to trimming and J lost 4 bases, with 14 bases between them. This CDR3 spans 14 amino acids.

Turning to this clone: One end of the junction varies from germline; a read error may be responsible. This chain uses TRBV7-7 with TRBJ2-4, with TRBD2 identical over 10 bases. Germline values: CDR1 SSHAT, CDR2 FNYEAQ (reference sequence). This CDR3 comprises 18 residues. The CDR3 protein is CASSFSGGAGFDKNIQYF. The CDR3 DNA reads TGTGCTAGCAGCTTCAGCGGGGGGGCCGGGTTTGACAAAAACATTCAGTACTTC.

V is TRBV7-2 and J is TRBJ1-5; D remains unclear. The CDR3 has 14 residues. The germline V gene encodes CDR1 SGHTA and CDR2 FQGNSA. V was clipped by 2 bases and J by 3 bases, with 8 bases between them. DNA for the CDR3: TGTGCCAGCAGCTTATACGGGCACAATCAGCCCCAGCATTTT. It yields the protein CASSLYGHNQPQHF. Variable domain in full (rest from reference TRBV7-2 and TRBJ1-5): GAGVSQSPSNKVTEKGKDVELRCDPISGHTALYWYRQSLGQGLEFLIYFQGNSAPDKSGLPSDRFSAERTGGSVSTLTIQRTQQEDSAVYLCASSLYGHNQPQHFGDGTRLSIL.

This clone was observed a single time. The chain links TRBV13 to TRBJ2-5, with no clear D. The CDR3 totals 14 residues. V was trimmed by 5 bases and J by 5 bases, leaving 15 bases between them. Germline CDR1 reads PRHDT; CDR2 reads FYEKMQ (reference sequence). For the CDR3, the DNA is TGTGCCAGCAGCCAGACCCCTACTTGGGAGACCCAGTACTTC. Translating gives CASSQTPTWETQYF.

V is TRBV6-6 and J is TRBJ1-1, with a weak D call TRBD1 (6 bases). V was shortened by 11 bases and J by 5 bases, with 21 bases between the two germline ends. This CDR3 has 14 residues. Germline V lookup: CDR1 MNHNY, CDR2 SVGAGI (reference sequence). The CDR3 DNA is TGTGCCTCAAAGGGGGGGGCAGGTAATACTGAAGCTTTCTTT. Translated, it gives CASKGGAGNTEAFF.

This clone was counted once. DNA for the CDR3: TGTGCCAGCAGCTCCGGGCGCACAGGAGAGCAGTACTTC. This codes for CASSSGRTGEQYF. The chain combines TRBV7-2 with TRBJ2-7, with D possibly being TRBD1 (5 bases). Germline V gives CDR1 SGHTA, CDR2 FQGNSA. The CDR3 covers 13 residues. The ends were cut back, 4 bases at V and 7 bases at J, with 14 bases in the middle.

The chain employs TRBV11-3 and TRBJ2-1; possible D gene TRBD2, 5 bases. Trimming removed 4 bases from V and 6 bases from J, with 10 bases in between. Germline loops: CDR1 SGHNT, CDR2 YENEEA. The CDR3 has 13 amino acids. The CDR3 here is CASSSTGSNEQFF. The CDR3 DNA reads TGTGCCAGCAGCTCCACGGGATCCAATGAGCAGTTCTTC. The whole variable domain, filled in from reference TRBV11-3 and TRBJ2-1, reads EAGVVQSPRYKIIEKKQPVAFWCNPISGHNTLYWYLQNLGQGPELLIRYENEEAVDDSQLPKDRFSAERLKGVDSTLKIQPAELGDSAVYLCASSSTGSNEQFFGPGTRLTVL.

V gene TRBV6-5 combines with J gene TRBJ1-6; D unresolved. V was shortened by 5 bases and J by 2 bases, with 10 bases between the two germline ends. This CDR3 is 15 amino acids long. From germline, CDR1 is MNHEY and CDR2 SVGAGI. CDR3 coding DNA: TGTGCCAGCAGTCCCCCGGGAGCCTATAATTCACCCCTCCACTTT. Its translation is CASSPPGAYNSPLHF.

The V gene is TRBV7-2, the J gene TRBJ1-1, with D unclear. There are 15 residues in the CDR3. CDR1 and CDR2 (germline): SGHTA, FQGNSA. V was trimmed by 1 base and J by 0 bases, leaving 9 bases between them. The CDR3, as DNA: TGTGCCAGCAGCTTAGGACACTCTATGAACACTGAAGCTTTCTTT. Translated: CASSLGHSMNTEAFF.

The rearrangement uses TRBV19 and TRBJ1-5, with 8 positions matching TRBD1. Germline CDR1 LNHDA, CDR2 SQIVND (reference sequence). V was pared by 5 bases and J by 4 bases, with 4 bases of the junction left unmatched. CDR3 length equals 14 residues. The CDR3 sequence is CASSSTGVNQPQHF. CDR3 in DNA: TGTGCCAGTAGTTCGACAGGGGTTAATCAGCCCCAGCATTTT.

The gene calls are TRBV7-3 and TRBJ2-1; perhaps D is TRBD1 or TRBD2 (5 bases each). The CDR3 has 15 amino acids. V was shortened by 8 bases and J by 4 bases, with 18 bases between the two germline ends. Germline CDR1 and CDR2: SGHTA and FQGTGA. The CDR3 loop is CASSIDGTDYNEQFF. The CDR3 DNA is TGTGCCAGCTCCATTGACGGGACGGATTACAATGAGCAGTTCTTC.

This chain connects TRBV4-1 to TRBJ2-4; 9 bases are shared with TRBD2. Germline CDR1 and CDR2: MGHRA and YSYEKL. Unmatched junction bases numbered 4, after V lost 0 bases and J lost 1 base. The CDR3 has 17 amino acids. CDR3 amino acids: CASSQDPGLAAKNIQYF. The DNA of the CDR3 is TGCGCCAGCAGCCAAGACCCCGGACTAGCGGCCAAAAACATTCAGTACTTC.

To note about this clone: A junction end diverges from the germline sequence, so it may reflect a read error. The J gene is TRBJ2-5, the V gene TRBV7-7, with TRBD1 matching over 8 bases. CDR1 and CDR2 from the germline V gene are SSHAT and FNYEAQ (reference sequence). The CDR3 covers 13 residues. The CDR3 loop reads CASSKDRDETQYF. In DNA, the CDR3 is TGTGCTAGCAGCAAGGACAGGGACGAGACCCAGTACTTC. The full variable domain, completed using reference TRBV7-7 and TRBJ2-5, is GAGVSQSPRYKVTKRGQDVTLRCDPISSHATLYWYQQALGQGPEFLTYFNYEAQPDKSGLPSDRFSAERPEGSISTLTIQRTEQRDSAMYRCASSKDRDETQYFGPGTRLLVL.

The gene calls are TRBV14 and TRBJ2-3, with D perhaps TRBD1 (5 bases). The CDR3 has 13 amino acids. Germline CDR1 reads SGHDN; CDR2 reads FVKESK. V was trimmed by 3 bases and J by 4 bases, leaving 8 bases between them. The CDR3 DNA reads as TGTGCCAGCAGCCAGCCAGGGCCAGATACGCAGTATTTT. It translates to CASSQPGPDTQYF.

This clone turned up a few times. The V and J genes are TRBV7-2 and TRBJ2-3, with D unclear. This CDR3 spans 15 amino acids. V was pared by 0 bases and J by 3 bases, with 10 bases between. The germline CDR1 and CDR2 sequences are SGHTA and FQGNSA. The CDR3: CASSLALIVTDTQYF. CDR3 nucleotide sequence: TGTGCCAGCAGCTTAGCCCTGATTGTAACAGATACGCAGTATTTT.

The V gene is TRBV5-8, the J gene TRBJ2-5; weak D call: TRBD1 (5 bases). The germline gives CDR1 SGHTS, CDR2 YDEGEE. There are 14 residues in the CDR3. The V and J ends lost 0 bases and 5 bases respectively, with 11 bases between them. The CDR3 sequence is CASSLGQGWETQYF. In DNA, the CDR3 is TGTGCCAGCAGCTTGGGGCAGGGTTGGGAGACCCAGTACTTC.

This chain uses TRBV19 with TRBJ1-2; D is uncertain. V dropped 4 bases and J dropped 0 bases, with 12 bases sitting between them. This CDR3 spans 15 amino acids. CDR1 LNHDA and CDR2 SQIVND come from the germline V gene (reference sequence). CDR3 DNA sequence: TGTGCCAGTAGTACCGGACGGAGGACTAACTATGGCTACACCTTC. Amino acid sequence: CASSTGRRTNYGYTF.

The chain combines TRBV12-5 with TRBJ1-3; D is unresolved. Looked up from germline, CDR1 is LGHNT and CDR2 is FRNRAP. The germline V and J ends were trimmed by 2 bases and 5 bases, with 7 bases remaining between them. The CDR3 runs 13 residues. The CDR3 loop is CASGLPGRNTIYF. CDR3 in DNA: TGTGCTAGTGGTTTGCCGGGTAGAAACACCATATATTTT.

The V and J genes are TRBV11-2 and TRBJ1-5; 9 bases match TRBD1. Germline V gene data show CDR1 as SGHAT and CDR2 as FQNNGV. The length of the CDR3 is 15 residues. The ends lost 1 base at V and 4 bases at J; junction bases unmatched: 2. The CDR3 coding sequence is TGTGCCAGCAGCTTAGGGGGGACAGGGAATCAGCCCCAGCATTTT. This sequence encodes CASSLGGTGNQPQHF.

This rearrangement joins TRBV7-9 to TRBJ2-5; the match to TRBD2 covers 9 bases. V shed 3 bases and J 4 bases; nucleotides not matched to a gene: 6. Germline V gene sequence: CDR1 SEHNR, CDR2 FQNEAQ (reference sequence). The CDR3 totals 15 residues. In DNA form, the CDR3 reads TGTGCCAGCAGCTTTGGCGGGGGGGCCGGAGAGACCCAGTACTTC. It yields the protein CASSFGGGAGETQYF.

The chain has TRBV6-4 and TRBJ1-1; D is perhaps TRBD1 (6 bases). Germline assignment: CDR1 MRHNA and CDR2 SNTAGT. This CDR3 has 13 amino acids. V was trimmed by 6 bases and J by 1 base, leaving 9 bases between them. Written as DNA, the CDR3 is TGTGCCAGCAGACAGGGCCAGAACACTGAAGCTTTCTTT. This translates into CASRQGQNTEAFF.

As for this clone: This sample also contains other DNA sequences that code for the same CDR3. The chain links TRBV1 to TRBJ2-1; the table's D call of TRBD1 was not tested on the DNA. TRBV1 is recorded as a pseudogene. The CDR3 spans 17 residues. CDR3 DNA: TGCACCAGCAGCCATTCCCGGAACAGGAGCTCCTACAATGAGCAGTTCTTC. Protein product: CTSSHSRNRSSYNEQFF.